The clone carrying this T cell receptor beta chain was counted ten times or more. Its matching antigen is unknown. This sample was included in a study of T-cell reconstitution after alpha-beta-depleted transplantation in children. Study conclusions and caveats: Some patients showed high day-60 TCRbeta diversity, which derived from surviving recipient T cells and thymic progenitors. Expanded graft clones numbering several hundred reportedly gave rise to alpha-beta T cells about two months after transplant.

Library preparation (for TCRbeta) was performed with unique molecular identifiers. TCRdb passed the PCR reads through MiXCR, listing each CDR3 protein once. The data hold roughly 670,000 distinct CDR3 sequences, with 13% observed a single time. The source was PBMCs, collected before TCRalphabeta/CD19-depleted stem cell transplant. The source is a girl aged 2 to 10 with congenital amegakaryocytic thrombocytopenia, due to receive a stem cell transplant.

The CDR3 sequence is CASSLARVATSTDTQYF. CDR3 DNA sequence: TGTGCCAGCAGCTTAGCGCGGGTGGCGACTAGCACAGATACGCAGTATTTT. V usage is TRBV7-8 and J usage is TRBJ2-3; the D gene is possibly TRBD2 (5 bases). The CDR3 spans 17 residues. Germline loops: CDR1 SGHVS, CDR2 FQNEAQ. The V end was cut by 0 bases, the J end by 0 bases, with 13 bases between.